This TCR beta chain was captured by sequencing in a study of T-cell reconstitution after alpha-beta-depleted transplantation in children. Study-wide findings and caveats: At around two months after transplant, the alpha-beta T cells were reportedly derived from several hundred expanded clones that came from non-depleted graft cells. The study traced high day-60 TCRbeta diversity in some patients to surviving recipient T cells and thymic progenitors.

The CDR3 spans 15 residues. V was clipped by 1 base and J by 4 bases; unmatched bases: 5. Germline lookup yields CDR1 SGHRS and CDR2 YFSETQ. As it was prepared, the TCRbeta library received unique molecular identifiers. A single record per CDR3 protein comes from TCRdb applying MiXCR to the PCR reads. The data hold over 200,000 distinct CDR3 sequences, with 7.5% to 9.5% observed a single time. This clonotype was counted between two and nine times. The antigen remains undetermined. The source material was PBMCs, mostly from graft donor cells, sampled 360 days after TCRalphabeta/CD19-depleted stem cell transplant. This chain joins TRBV5-1 and TRBJ1-2; 9 positions agree with TRBD1. This clonotype originated in a male patient under 10 years old who had a stem cell transplant for acute myeloid leukemia, so the T cells may come from the graft donor. The CDR3 sequence: CASSLQDRGAYGYTF. The DNA of the CDR3 is TGCGCCAGCAGCTTGCAGGACAGGGGAGCCTATGGCTACACCTTC.